One sample yielded the 25 T cell receptor beta chains listed below, sequenced in a study of blood T cell repertoires in COVID-19 (dated by TCRdb to 2020 to 2022). Libraries were made using the immunoSEQ multiplex PCR assay. TCRdb holds this immuneACCESS table with in-frame rearrangements only. Some clones are missing; in checked studies, unresolved V genes explain under half, and the rest has no known cause. The sample has 75,000 to 100,000 clones on record, more than 80% of them singletons. The ten largest make up 25% to 35% of the sample. Sequences were obtained from peripheral blood. The receptors derive from an elderly woman with acute or convalescent COVID-19.

This clone was counted between two and nine times. This chain uses TRBV4-3 with TRBJ2-5, with TRBD2 identical over 8 bases. The CDR3 runs 14 residues. Trimming took 0 bases from V and 4 from J; bases not matched to a gene: 1. Germline values: CDR1 LGHNA, CDR2 YSLEER. The CDR3 region has the DNA TGCGCCAGCAGCCAAGAGGCGGGAGGAGAGACCCAGTACTTC. This codes for CASSQEAGGETQYF.

This chain joins TRBV6-6 and TRBJ2-1, with TRBD2 identical over 8 bases. J gave up 9 bases and V 6 bases, and 13 bases lay outside the gene matches. The CDR3 loop spans 15 amino acids. Germline CDR1 and CDR2: MNHNY and SVGAGI (reference sequence). The CDR3 spells CASRPPGLGGFEQFF. The CDR3 nucleotides read TGTGCCAGCAGGCCCCCGGGACTAGGGGGTTTTGAGCAGTTCTTC.

The J gene is TRBJ2-3, the V gene TRBV19; 11 bases map to TRBD2. The V gene's germline CDR1 is LNHDA and CDR2 SQIVND (reference sequence). The CDR3 is 18 residues long. The ends lost 2 bases at V and 2 bases at J; junction bases unmatched: 9. CDR3 coding DNA: TGTGCCAGTAGTATACCAACTAGCGGGAGAGTGGTCACAGATACGCAGTATTTT. This encodes CASSIPTSGRVVTDTQYF.

V is TRBV5-1 and J is TRBJ2-1, with 12 bases aligning to TRBD1. The CDR3 spans 15 residues. The ends lost 0 bases at V and 9 bases at J; junction bases unmatched: 4. The germline V gene has CDR1 SGHRS and CDR2 YFSETQ. The CDR3 DNA sequence: TGCGCCAGCAGCTTGGCGGGACAGGGGGCGTCTGAGCAGTTCTTC. Its translation: CASSLAGQGASEQFF.

V is TRBV7-9 and J is TRBJ2-2, with 12 bases that match TRBD1. J lost 9 bases, V lost 4 bases, and 6 bases had no gene match. CDR3 length: 15 residues. Germline CDR1 SEHNR, CDR2 FQNEAQ (reference sequence). The CDR3 here is CASSWGQGASWELFF. Written as DNA, the CDR3 is TGTGCCAGCAGCTGGGGACAGGGGGCGTCATGGGAGCTGTTTTTT. Variable domain in full (rest from reference TRBV7-9 and TRBJ2-2): DTGVSQNPRHKITKRGQNVTFRCDPISEHNRLYWYRQTLGQGPEFLTYFQNEAQLEKSRLLSDRFSAERPKGSFSTLEIQRTEQGDSAMYLCASSWGQGASWELFFGEGSRLTVL.

This chain links TRBV5-1 with TRBJ2-3, with D maybe TRBD1 (6 bases). From germline, CDR1 is SGHRS and CDR2 YFSETQ. The length of the CDR3 is 13 residues. Deletions cut 4 bases from V and 3 bases from J, with 9 bases between. The CDR3 loop is CASSPGQTDTQYF. CDR3 coding DNA: TGCGCCAGCAGCCCCGGACAGACAGATACGCAGTATTTT.

The chain recombines TRBV9 with TRBJ1-2; D perhaps matches TRBD1 (6 bases). Looked up from germline, CDR1 is SGDLS and CDR2 is YYNGEE. The CDR3 sequence is 14 residues long. Trimming pared 4 bases from V and 0 bases from J, leaving 10 bases between. The CDR3 region has the DNA TGTGCCAGCAGCTTAACAGGGACTAACTATGGCTACACCTTC. Translating it yields CASSLTGTNYGYTF.

The rearrangement joins TRBV18 to TRBJ2-3; D possibly corresponds to TRBD2 (5 bases). Between the trimmed V and J ends, which lost 3 bases and 0 bases, there was a span of 7 bases. Germline V gene sequence: CDR1 KGHSH, CDR2 LQKENI. This CDR3 spans 14 amino acids. This chain's CDR3 is CASSPQRSTDTQYF. DNA for the CDR3: TGTGCCAGCTCACCCCAGCGGAGCACAGATACGCAGTATTTT.

CDR3 protein: CASSPQMGLAGTKNIQYF. The CDR3 DNA follows: TGTGCCAGCTCACCCCAGATGGGACTAGCGGGGACAAAAAACATTCAGTACTTC. The V call is TRBV18, the J call TRBJ2-4; 13 bases align to TRBD2. V was pared by 3 bases and J by 4 bases, with 9 bases of the junction left unmatched. The CDR3 has 18 residues. Germline assignment: CDR1 KGHSH and CDR2 LQKENI.

This clone occurred once. The chain uses TRBV18 and TRBJ1-3; 8 bases match TRBD1. The CDR3 has 16 amino acids. Germline V CDR1 and CDR2: KGHSH, LQKENI. Trimming at V came to 4 bases and at J to 2 bases, leaving 7 bases not matched to a gene. CDR3 coding DNA: TGTGCCAGCTCACGTTTCGAGACAGGGGCTGGAAACACCATATATTTT. Protein: CASSRFETGAGNTIYF.

This clone has a single count. The V call is TRBV28, the J call TRBJ2-3; D remains unclear. The V end lost 6 bases, the J end lost 2 bases, and 3 bases lay between the germline ends. Germline V gene lookup returns CDR1 MDHEN and CDR2 SYDVKM. The CDR3 is 11 amino acids. The CDR3 DNA follows: TGTGCCAGCAGCCACACAGATACGCAGTATTTT. It specifies CASSHTDTQYF.

The chain joins TRBV27 to TRBJ2-1, with D perhaps matching TRBD2 (6 bases). Germline lookup yields CDR1 MNHEY and CDR2 SMNVEV (reference sequence). Trimming left V 0 bases short and J 3 bases short, with 12 bases between. The CDR3 runs 16 residues. The CDR3, as DNA: TGTGCCAGCAGTTTATCGGGAGCTAGCGACTACAATGAGCAGTTCTTC. Protein: CASSLSGASDYNEQFF.

The sample holds a few counts of this clone. The rearrangement uses TRBV6-6 and TRBJ1-1; 9 bases map to TRBD1. Germline V gives CDR1 MNHNY, CDR2 SVGAGI (reference sequence). This CDR3 spans 13 amino acids. V lost 6 bases, J lost 5 bases, and 4 bases stayed unmatched. In nucleotides, the CDR3 is TGTGCCAGCAGACAGGGGGCGCGGACTGAAGCTTTCTTT. This translates into CASRQGARTEAFF.

This chain connects TRBV18 to TRBJ2-7; 12 nucleotides align to TRBD2. With V trimmed by 5 bases and J by 1 base, 3 bases remained unmatched. CDR3 length: 15 amino acids. The germline gives CDR1 KGHSH, CDR2 LQKENI. CDR3 bases: TGTGCCAGCTCATGGACTAGCGGGACTTCCTACGAGCAGTACTTC. It specifies CASSWTSGTSYEQYF.

The chain employs TRBV11-3 and TRBJ2-7; the D gene is possibly TRBD1 (5 bases). In germline, CDR1 is SGHNT, CDR2 YENEEA. V dropped 0 bases and J dropped 7 bases, with 13 bases sitting between them. The length of the CDR3 is 14 residues. In nucleotides, the CDR3 is TGTGCCAGCAGCTTAGATTGGCAGGGTGGGGAGCAGTACTTC. This translates into CASSLDWQGGEQYF.

The chain carries TRBV6-5 and TRBJ2-5; TRBD2 agrees at 10 bases. The CDR3 totals 15 residues. Germline loops: CDR1 MNHEY, CDR2 SVGAGI. V trimming: 4 bases; J trimming: 3 bases; junction bases outside the gene matches: 5. The CDR3 nucleotides are TGTGCCAGCAGTTTAGCGGGAGGCGGAAAAGAGACCCAGTACTTC. Translating gives CASSLAGGGKETQYF.

J is TRBJ1-3 and V is TRBV4-1, with D perhaps matching TRBD1 (5 bases). Germline CDR1 and CDR2: MGHRA and YSYEKL. The CDR3 loop spans 17 amino acids. Trimming took off 4 bases at V and 0 bases at J, with 16 bases between the two ends. CDR3 bases: TGCGCCAGCAGCCCCCCTGGGGGGGGGAGCTCTGGAAACACCATATATTTT. It encodes CASSPPGGGSSGNTIYF.

The J gene is TRBJ2-2, the V gene TRBV27, with 7 bases matching TRBD2. Germline V CDR1 and CDR2: MNHEY, SMNVEV (reference sequence). This CDR3 contains 14 residues. Unmatched junction bases numbered 8, after V lost 8 bases and J lost 5 bases. CDR3 nucleotide sequence: TGTGCCAGCCAAGCGGGAAAGCGGACCGGGGAGCTGTTTTTT. This sequence encodes CASQAGKRTGELFF.

The V gene is TRBV24-1, the J gene TRBJ2-1; maybe TRBD2 (6 bases). V lost 2 bases to trimming and J lost 8 bases, with 15 bases between them. CDR1 and CDR2 from the germline V gene are KGHDR and SFDVKD. The CDR3 covers 15 residues. This chain's CDR3 is CATSDSTGVRDEQFF. CDR3 in DNA: TGTGCCACCAGTGATTCGACGGGGGTGAGGGATGAGCAGTTCTTC.

The chain joins TRBV7-2 to TRBJ2-3, with 10 bases identical to TRBD2. This CDR3 spans 16 amino acids. CDR1 is SGHTA and CDR2 is FQGNSA in the germline V gene. The V segment lost 3 bases and the J segment 2 bases; nucleotides outside the gene matches: 5. Written as DNA, the CDR3 is TGTGCCAGCAGCTTCTTAGCGGGAGGTCACACAGATACGCAGTATTTT. It translates to CASSFLAGGHTDTQYF.

This chain connects TRBV7-9 to TRBJ1-2, with 8 bases identical to TRBD1. The CDR3 runs to 16 residues. The V gene end was trimmed by 0 bases and the J gene end by 4 bases; junction bases not matched to a gene: 7. Germline loops: CDR1 SEHNR, CDR2 FQNEAQ (reference sequence). For the CDR3, the DNA is TGTGCCAGCAGCTTAGCGAAAGGGACAGGAAGCTATGGCTACACCTTC. Residues: CASSLAKGTGSYGYTF.

The chain links TRBV6-5 to TRBJ2-7; 7 bases agree with TRBD2. The germline CDR1 and CDR2 sequences are MNHEY and SVGAGI. J gave up 3 bases and V 1 base, and 6 bases lay outside the gene matches. The CDR3 is made up of 15 amino acids. The CDR3 here is CASSYFASGIYEQYF. The CDR3 DNA reads TGTGCCAGCAGTTACTTCGCTAGCGGAATCTACGAGCAGTACTTC.

The J gene is TRBJ2-1, the V gene TRBV15, with a possible D match to TRBD2 (7 bases). V was clipped by 1 base and J by 4 bases, with 23 bases between them. CDR3 length: 19 amino acids. Germline CDR1 and CDR2: LNHNV and YYDKDF (reference sequence). CDR3 region: CATSRGGGLAVGTYNEQFF. The CDR3 bases are TGTGCCACCAGCAGAGGGGGGGGCCTAGCGGTGGGGACATACAATGAGCAGTTCTTC. The full variable domain, in which reference TRBV15 and TRBJ2-1 provide the parts outside the CDR3, is DAMVIQNPRYQVTQFGKPVTLSCSQTLNHNVMYWYQQKSSQAPKLLFHYYDKDFNNEADTPDNFQSRRPNTSFCFLDIRSPGLGDTAMYLCATSRGGGLAVGTYNEQFFGPGTRLTVL.

Here the CDR3 reads CASSMAGGGTDTQYF. The CDR3 DNA is TGTGCCAGTAGTATGGCGGGGGGGGGCACAGATACGCAGTATTTT. The chain combines TRBV19 with TRBJ2-3; 9 bases fit TRBD2. The V gene end was trimmed by 3 bases and the J gene end by 1 base; junction bases not matched to a gene: 2. The CDR3 consists of 15 residues. Looked up from germline, CDR1 is LNHDA and CDR2 is SQIVND (reference sequence).

The genes are TRBV30 and TRBJ2-1; 8 nucleotides line up with TRBD2. After removal of 0 bases from V and 6 bases from J, the junction contained 4 bases not matched to a gene. Per the germline V gene, CDR1 is GTSNPN and CDR2 is SVGIG (reference sequence). The CDR3 loop spans 14 amino acids. CDR3 amino acids: CAWSVGLAGNEQFF. The CDR3 bases are TGTGCCTGGAGTGTAGGTCTAGCGGGCAATGAGCAGTTCTTC.